One sample yielded the 30 T cell receptor beta chains listed below, sequenced in a study of T-cell reconstitution after alpha-beta-depleted transplantation in children. Molecular barcoding with unique molecular identifiers was used for the TCRbeta library. In TCRdb, the PCR reads were re-called with MiXCR into one record per CDR3 protein. Of some 43,000 distinct CDR3 sequences listed, about a tenth are singletons. The sample was PBMCs, mostly from graft donor cells, taken 60 days after TCRalphabeta/CD19-depleted stem cell transplant. The receptors stem from a male patient aged 2-9 years who had a stem cell transplant for chronic granulomatous disease, so the T cells may come from the graft donor.

Turning to this clonotype: A much larger clone lies one base from this, so it may be a read error. The rearrangement uses TRBV3-1 and TRBJ2-7, with a tentative D call TRBD2 (6 bases). Germline assignment: CDR1 LGHDT and CDR2 YNNKEL (reference sequence). With 1 base removed from V and 2 bases from J, the gap between germline ends came to 12 bases. This CDR3 comprises 15 residues. CDR3 region: CASSQGLGGTYEQYF. CDR3 sequence (DNA): TGTGCCAGCAGCCAAGGCCTCGGGGGAACCTACGAGCAGTACTTC.

This clonotype was counted ten times or more. Written as DNA, the CDR3 is TGCAGCGTTGAAGGGGGGGCTGGCCAAGAGACCCAGTACTTC. It translates to CSVEGGAGQETQYF. The chain couples TRBV29-1 to TRBJ2-5; tentatively, D is TRBD1 or TRBD2 (6 bases each). CDR1 is SQVTM, CDR2 ANQGSEA, per germline. Trimming cost V 1 base and J 1 base, with 10 bases left between them. The CDR3 length is 14 residues.

This clonotype has a count of ten or more. V usage is TRBV28 and J usage is TRBJ1-2, with a weak D call TRBD1 (6 bases). The CDR3 is 13 residues long. Trimming stripped 2 bases from V and 8 bases from J, with 12 bases between. The germline V gene encodes CDR1 MDHEN and CDR2 SYDVKM. CDR3 residues: CASSLVGAVGYTF. As DNA, the CDR3 is TGTGCCAGCAGTTTAGTGGGGGCAGTGGGCTACACCTTC.

This clonotype was seen many times. The V call is TRBV5-1, the J call TRBJ2-1; TRBD2 aligns across 7 bases. The CDR3 runs 15 residues. CDR1 and CDR2 from the germline V gene are SGHRS and YFSETQ. Germline trimming cut 1 base from V and 2 bases from J; bases unmatched to any gene: 3. The CDR3 spells CASSLSSGTYNEQFF. Here the CDR3 DNA reads TGCGCCAGCAGCTTGTCTAGCGGCACCTACAATGAGCAGTTCTTC.

This clonotype has a count of ten or more. The rearrangement links TRBV10-3 to TRBJ2-2; weak D call: TRBD2 (5 bases). The germline V gene has CDR1 ENHRY and CDR2 SYGVKD. The CDR3 loop spans 13 amino acids. V shed 8 bases and J shed 5 bases, with 12 bases lying between them. This CDR3 reads CAIERAGTGELFF. CDR3 sequence (DNA): TGTGCCATCGAGCGCGCGGGTACCGGGGAGCTGTTTTTT.

The genes are TRBV18 and TRBJ2-7; D is possibly TRBD1 (6 bases). The CDR3 covers 16 residues. With 6 bases removed from V and 7 bases from J, the gap between germline ends came to 25 bases. Germline V lookup: CDR1 KGHSH, CDR2 LQKENI. The CDR3 DNA is TGTGCCAGCTCGCTTCTCGGTCAGGGGCAAGAGAGGGAGCAGTACTTC. It encodes CASSLLGQGQEREQYF.

Details on this clonotype: Being one base from a much bigger clone, this may be a read error. This CDR3 reads CASKGRATYTEAFF. DNA of the CDR3: TGTGCCAGCAAAGGACGGGCGACATACACTGAAGCTTTCTTT. The V and J genes are TRBV28 and TRBJ1-1, with unresolved D. Deletions cut 7 bases from V and 3 bases from J, with 15 bases between. The CDR3 consists of 14 residues. Germline V gene lookup returns CDR1 MDHEN and CDR2 SYDVKM.

In this sample, this clonotype turned up many times. The chain is built from TRBV11-2 and TRBJ2-5; TRBD2 agrees at 14 bases. V shed 5 bases and J 5 bases; nucleotides not matched to a gene: 10. Germline-derived CDR1 and CDR2 are SGHAT and FQNNGV. The length of the CDR3 is 17 residues. This CDR3 is CASSLRLAGGVRETQYF. CDR3 DNA sequence: TGTGCCAGCAGCCTCCGACTAGCGGGAGGGGTGAGGGAGACCCAGTACTTC. The full variable domain, rest sourced from reference TRBV11-2 and TRBJ2-5, is EAGVAQSPRYKIIEKRQSVAFWCNPISGHATLYWYQQILGQGPKLLIQFQNNGVVDDSQLPKDRFSAERLKGVDSTLKIQPAKLEDSAVYLCASSLRLAGGVRETQYFGPGTRLLVL.

Comments on this clonotype: This sequence may be a read error, since a much larger clone differs from it by one base. The rearrangement links TRBV6-2 or TRBV6-3 to TRBJ2-7; D is uncertain. CDR3 length: 15 amino acids. Per the germline V gene, CDR1 is MNHEY and CDR2 is SVGEGT. CDR3 loop: CASSYSLVKSYKQYF. DNA for the CDR3: TGTGCCAGCAGTTACTCGCTGGTGAAATCCTACAAGCAGTACTTC.

This clonotype was detected many times. V and J are TRBV2 and TRBJ1-2; the D gene is possibly TRBD1 (5 bases). There are 11 residues in the CDR3. CDR1 and CDR2 (germline): SNHLY, FYNNEI. The V end was cut by 8 bases, the J end by 3 bases, with 7 bases between. The CDR3 nucleotides read TGTGCCAGCGGGGCAGACTATGGCTACACCTTC. Protein: CASGADYGYTF.

This clonotype was found many times. The chain uses TRBV7-2 and TRBJ2-1; D possibly matches TRBD1 or TRBD2 (6 bases each). Trimming stripped 3 bases from V and 5 bases from J, with 14 bases between. The V gene's germline CDR1 is SGHTA and CDR2 FQGNSA. This CDR3 is built from 15 residues. CDR3 region: CASSFLGGGHNEQFF. The DNA for the CDR3 is TGTGCCAGCAGCTTTCTGGGGGGCGGACACAATGAGCAGTTCTTC.

This clonotype was observed many times. The rearrangement links TRBV30 to TRBJ1-1; no clear D gene. The CDR3 is made up of 11 amino acids. V gave up 0 bases and J gave up 6 bases, with 5 bases separating them. CDR1 is GTSNPN and CDR2 is SVGIG in the germline V gene (reference sequence). The CDR3 DNA reads as TGTGCCTGGAGTGTAATCGCTGAAGCTTTCTTT. As protein: CAWSVIAEAFF.

This clonotype was seen many times. This chain's CDR3 is CASSFHRTGGGYEQYF. DNA for the CDR3: TGTGCCAGCAGTTTTCATAGGACAGGGGGCGGCTACGAGCAGTACTTC. This chain links TRBV27 with TRBJ2-7, with TRBD1 identical over 11 bases. The CDR3 is made up of 16 amino acids. From germline, CDR1 is MNHEY and CDR2 SMNVEV (reference sequence). The V gene end was trimmed by 3 bases and the J gene end by 3 bases; junction bases not matched to a gene: 7.

The chain recombines TRBV4-1 with TRBJ1-2, with a weak D call TRBD1 (6 bases). Germline CDR1 MGHRA, CDR2 YSYEKL. The CDR3 covers 15 residues. Trimming removed 1 base from V and 3 bases from J, with 12 bases in between. The CDR3 region is CASSQVDRTDYGYTF. CDR3 coding DNA: TGCGCCAGCAGCCAAGTCGACAGGACTGACTATGGCTACACCTTC.

This clonotype was detected many times. The rearrangement joins TRBV27 to TRBJ2-7; 12 bases map to TRBD1. The CDR3 consists of 15 residues. Germline V gene sequence: CDR1 MNHEY, CDR2 SMNVEV (reference sequence). V dropped 6 bases and J dropped 5; count of bases not matched to a gene: 8. CDR3 sequence: CASSWGQGAFDEQYF. CDR3 nucleotide sequence: TGTGCCAGCAGCTGGGGACAGGGGGCTTTCGACGAGCAGTACTTC.

This clonotype is labeled as medium-sized. CDR3 nucleotide sequence: TGTGCCAGCAGCCAAGAGCTAAGCTCCTACAATGAGCAGTTCTTC. Translated, it gives CASSQELSSYNEQFF. V and J are TRBV4-2 and TRBJ2-1; D is unclear. The CDR3 has 15 residues. V was clipped by 0 bases and J by 0 bases, with 6 bases between them. Germline V gene data show CDR1 as LGHNA and CDR2 as YNFKEQ.

In its sample, this clonotype was seen many times. J is TRBJ1-2 and V is TRBV29-1; D is unresolved. CDR1 and CDR2 from the germline V gene are SQVTM and ANQGSEA. V was clipped by 1 base and J by 8 bases, with 14 bases between them. The CDR3 sequence is 13 residues long. The DNA for the CDR3 is TGCAGCGTTGAAGTGACGCCTTACGGAGGCTACACCTTC. Translation: CSVEVTPYGGYTF.

This clonotype was detected ten times or more. The chain carries TRBV5-1 and TRBJ2-3, with TRBD2 matching over 11 bases. This CDR3 contains 17 residues. With 3 bases clipped from V and 5 bases from J, the junction kept 11 bases outside the gene matches. Germline values: CDR1 SGHRS, CDR2 YFSETQ. CDR3 protein: CASSSLLAGGPGDTQYF. The CDR3 DNA reads as TGCGCCAGCAGCTCACTCTTAGCGGGAGGGCCAGGAGATACGCAGTATTTT.

V is TRBV6-1 and J is TRBJ2-7; perhaps TRBD2 as D (6 bases). V shed 1 base and J shed 2 bases, with 12 bases lying between them. Per the germline V gene, CDR1 is MNHNS and CDR2 is SASEGT. The CDR3 is made up of 15 amino acids. CDR3 sequence (DNA): TGTGCCAGCAGTGAAGAGATAGCGGTTACCTACGAGCAGTACTTC. Its translation is CASSEEIAVTYEQYF.

This clonotype occurred many times. V gene TRBV29-1 combines with J gene TRBJ2-5; TRBD1 might be the D (5 bases). The CDR3 has 15 residues. Deletions cut 6 bases from V and 4 bases from J, with 21 bases between. CDR1 and CDR2 from the germline V gene are SQVTM and ANQGSEA. CDR3: CSVKQARAVIETQYF. Written as DNA, the CDR3 is TGCAGCGTGAAACAGGCCCGGGCGGTCATAGAGACCCAGTACTTC.

Many counts were recorded for this clonotype. The chain recombines TRBV2 with TRBJ2-5; possible D gene TRBD1, 5 bases. Trimming stripped 8 bases from V and 4 bases from J, with 20 bases between. The CDR3 consists of 15 residues. The germline CDR1 and CDR2 sequences are SNHLY and FYNNEI. The CDR3 DNA follows: TGTGCCAGCCGGGCCAGGGAAGCTGTCGGAGAGACCCAGTACTTC. Translating gives CASRAREAVGETQYF.

The sample holds many counts of this clonotype. The chain joins TRBV29-1 to TRBJ2-3, with a weak D call TRBD2 (6 bases). V was clipped by 6 bases and J by 4 bases, with 17 bases between them. This CDR3 spans 14 amino acids. Looked up from germline, CDR1 is SQVTM and CDR2 is ANQGSEA. The CDR3 nucleotides are TGCAGCGTACGGAGGGCAGATCTAGCAGATACGCAGTATTTT. It yields the protein CSVRRADLADTQYF.

V gene TRBV9 combines with J gene TRBJ2-3; D is undetermined. Trimming pared 2 bases from V and 2 bases from J, leaving 12 bases between. Germline V CDR1 and CDR2: SGDLS, YYNGEE. CDR3 size: 15 residues. The CDR3 protein is CASSVDGPTTDTQYF. CDR3 bases: TGTGCCAGCAGCGTTGATGGGCCCACCACAGATACGCAGTATTTT.

This clonotype showed up many times. The V gene is TRBV27, the J gene TRBJ2-7; 9 positions agree with TRBD1. Germline V lookup: CDR1 MNHEY, CDR2 SMNVEV (reference sequence). This CDR3 comprises 16 residues. V dropped 3 bases and J dropped 3; count of bases not matched to a gene: 9. The CDR3 DNA is TGTGCCAGCAGTTTTGGTGCGGCGACAGGGGGCTACGAGCAGTACTTC. Encoded protein: CASSFGAATGGYEQYF.

This clonotype was detected only once. The chain employs TRBV4-2 and TRBJ1-6, with D possibly matching TRBD1 (6 bases). This CDR3 has 18 amino acids. Trimming shortened V by 9 bases and J by 0 bases, and 21 bases separated the two germline ends. Looked up from germline, CDR1 is LGHNA and CDR2 is YNFKEQ. The CDR3 nucleotides read TGTGCCAGGGGCCCTGTGGGAGGACAGACCTCCTATAATTCACCCCTCCACTTT. Its protein is CARGPVGGQTSYNSPLHF.

This clonotype is medium-sized within its sample. The gene calls are TRBV20-1 and TRBJ2-1; D is uncertain. Trimming took off 0 bases at V and 0 bases at J, with 18 bases between the two ends. CDR1 DFQATT and CDR2 SNEGSKA come from the germline V gene (reference sequence). This CDR3 has 18 residues. CDR3 loop: CSARDRTPKHGSYNEQFF. CDR3 nucleotide sequence: TGCAGTGCTAGAGACCGAACGCCTAAACACGGCTCCTACAATGAGCAGTTCTTC.

J is TRBJ2-1 and V is TRBV27; 11 bases align to TRBD2. V dropped 4 bases and J dropped 1; count of bases not matched to a gene: 15. This CDR3 spans 20 amino acids. Germline loops: CDR1 MNHEY, CDR2 SMNVEV (reference sequence). The CDR3 bases are TGTGCCAGCAGTTCCCTCTTAGCGGGAGGGCCCATTTGGTCCTACAATGAGCAGTTCTTC. Translated: CASSSLLAGGPIWSYNEQFF.

This clonotype has a count of ten or more. The rearrangement joins TRBV11-2 to TRBJ2-3; 9 nucleotides line up with TRBD2. The germline CDR1 and CDR2 sequences are SGHAT and FQNNGV. This CDR3 has 17 amino acids. J lost 0 bases, V lost 2 bases, and 6 bases had no gene match. The CDR3 nucleotides are TGTGCCAGCAGCTTAAGATCCCTAGCGGGAAGCACAGATACGCAGTATTTT. This translates into CASSLRSLAGSTDTQYF.

Many counts were recorded for this clonotype. This sequence joins TRBV3-1 and TRBJ1-1, with D tentatively TRBD1 (6 bases). The ends were cut back, 0 bases at V and 9 bases at J, with 14 bases in the middle. The CDR3 is made up of 14 amino acids. Per the germline V gene, CDR1 is LGHDT and CDR2 is YNNKEL (reference sequence). CDR3 amino acids: CASSQDRGTRKAFF. The CDR3 coding sequence is TGTGCCAGCAGCCAAGATCGAGGGACAAGAAAAGCTTTCTTT.

This clonotype was seen many times. The chain couples TRBV5-6 to TRBJ2-1; D possibly uses TRBD1 or TRBD2 (7 bases each). V was trimmed by 2 bases and J by 6 bases, leaving 15 bases between them. This CDR3 region has 15 residues. CDR1 and CDR2 (germline): SGHDT, YYEEEE. The DNA for the CDR3 is TGTGCCAGCAGCTTAGGGGGCTCTAGCGGCAATGAGCAGTTCTTC. Translation gives CASSLGGSSGNEQFF.